The 29 T cell receptor beta chains listed next were all sequenced from one sample in a study of blood T cell repertoires in COVID-19. The assay was immunoSEQ multiplex PCR, and TCRdb's table has in-frame clones only and misses some. The sample gives a few hundred thousand clones, approximately 89% of which show up once; approximately 5% is in the top ten. What was sequenced was peripheral blood. These receptors came from a woman in her 40s who had recovered from COVID-19.

J is TRBJ2-3 and V is TRBV12-1; the table's TRBD2 call for D was not verified on the DNA. TRBV12-1 is tagged as a pseudogene. The CDR3 has 18 residues. The CDR3 region has the DNA TGTGCCAGCAGCTTTGCATGTCCTAGCGGGGTACGCACAGATACGCAGTATTTT. Protein sequence: CASSFACPSGVRTDTQYF.

The chain carries TRBV4-2 and TRBJ1-3; D call uncertain. Trimming took 3 bases from V and 2 from J, leaving 5 bases between them. Per the germline V gene, CDR1 is LGHNA and CDR2 is YNFKEQ. The CDR3 length is 13 residues. For the CDR3, the DNA is TGTGCCAGCAGCCACCCTGCTGGAAACACCATATATTTT. Translation: CASSHPAGNTIYF.

The V call is TRBV10-3, the J call TRBJ1-4, with 9 nucleotides matching TRBD1. The CDR3 totals 15 residues. Germline CDR1 reads ENHRY; CDR2 reads SYGVKD. V dropped 4 bases and J dropped 5; count of bases not matched to a gene: 5. DNA for the CDR3: TGTGCCATCAGTGCACGGACAGGGGCAAATGAAAAACTGTTTTTT. It is translated as CAISARTGANEKLFF.

The rearrangement links TRBV3-1 (or the pseudogene TRBV3-2) to TRBJ2-4; 7 positions match TRBD1. V lost 6 bases to trimming and J lost 4 bases; unmatched junction nucleotides: 3. From germline, CDR1 is LGHDT and CDR2 YNNKEL (reference sequence). The CDR3 spans 13 residues. In DNA, the CDR3 is TGTGCCAGCAGTAGACAGGGAAAAAACATTCAGTACTTC. Encoded protein: CASSRQGKNIQYF.

This chain joins TRBV19 and TRBJ1-4; 7 bases are a match to TRBD1. Unmatched junction bases numbered 3, after V lost 6 bases and J lost 2 bases. The CDR3 has 14 amino acids. Per the germline V gene, CDR1 is LNHDA and CDR2 is SQIVND (reference sequence). The CDR3 is CASSPGQTNEKLFF. DNA for the CDR3: TGTGCCAGTAGCCCGGGACAGACTAATGAAAAACTGTTTTTT. The full variable domain, its missing parts supplied by reference TRBV19 and TRBJ1-4, is DGGITQSPKYLFRKEGQNVTLSCEQNLNHDAMYWYRQDPGQGLRLIYYSQIVNDFQKGDIAEGYSVSREKKESFPLTVTSAQKNPTAFYLCASSPGQTNEKLFFGSGTQLSVL.

V usage is TRBV27 and J usage is TRBJ1-1; the D is unclear. Trimming took off 5 bases at V and 6 bases at J, with 22 bases between the two ends. The V gene's germline CDR1 is MNHEY and CDR2 SMNVEV (reference sequence). This CDR3 contains 16 residues. The CDR3 coding sequence is TGTGCCAGCAGTCCGGACGGAGGGAGGGTATCGGCTGAAGCTTTCTTT. It translates to CASSPDGGRVSAEAFF.

Concerning this clone itself: This sample includes further DNA sequences coding for the same CDR3. V is TRBV3-1 (or the pseudogene TRBV3-2) and J is TRBJ1-3; D is unresolved. Germline values: CDR1 LGHDT, CDR2 YNNKEL (reference sequence). This CDR3 contains 13 residues. V was cut by 4 bases and J by 4 bases, with 8 bases left in between. Written as DNA, the CDR3 is TGTGCCAGCAGCCCCGGTTCCGGAAACACCATATATTTT. Amino acid sequence: CASSPGSGNTIYF.

The chain links TRBV7-6 to TRBJ2-7; D uncertain. Trimming pared 2 bases from V and 6 bases from J, leaving 11 bases between. This CDR3 contains 13 residues. Germline loops: CDR1 SGHVS, CDR2 FNYEAQ. This CDR3 is CASSLMAGSEQYV. CDR3 nucleotides: TGTGCCAGCAGCTTAATGGCAGGTTCCGAGCAGTACGTC.

The rearrangement uses TRBV18 and TRBJ1-3; D is ambiguous. V was cut by 3 bases and J by 6 bases, with 9 bases left in between. Germline CDR1 reads KGHSH; CDR2 reads LQKENI. CDR3 length equals 13 residues. The CDR3 DNA follows: TGTGCCAGCTCACCCGCCGGAGTAAACACCATATATTTT. It yields the protein CASSPAGVNTIYF. Looking up the rest from reference TRBV18 and TRBJ1-3 gives the full variable domain: NAGVMQNPRHLVRRRGQEARLRCSPMKGHSHVYWYRQLPEEGLKFMVYLQKENIIDESGMPKERFSAEFPKEGPSILRIQQVVRGDSAAYFCASSPAGVNTIYFGEGSWLTVV.

V gene TRBV4-1 combines with J gene TRBJ2-3; TRBD2 is a possible D gene (6 bases). The V gene lost 4 bases and the J gene lost 5 bases, with 19 bases spanning the gap. From germline, CDR1 is MGHRA and CDR2 YSYEKL. The length of the CDR3 is 16 residues. CDR3 bases: TGCGCCAGCAGCCCGTTTCATGGAGGGTCTAGAGATACGCAGTATTTT. Translating it yields CASSPFHGGSRDTQYF.

The rearrangement joins TRBV4-3 to TRBJ2-1, with 11 bases fitting TRBD2. Germline-derived CDR1 and CDR2 are LGHNA and YSLEER. This CDR3 contains 15 residues. V lost 8 bases to trimming and J lost 6 bases; unmatched junction nucleotides: 9. CDR3 DNA sequence: TGCGCCAGCCTCCCGGGACTAGCGGACCGCAATGAGCAGTTCTTC. Amino acids: CASLPGLADRNEQFF.

The chain couples TRBV7-2 to TRBJ2-7; possibly TRBD1 for D (6 bases). With 5 bases removed from V and 7 bases from J, the gap between germline ends came to 12 bases. CDR1 and CDR2 from the germline V gene are SGHTA and FQGNSA. The CDR3 spans 12 residues. The chain's CDR3 is CASSITGNEQYF. As DNA, the CDR3 is TGTGCCAGCAGCATTACAGGGAATGAGCAGTACTTC.

The count of this clone is one. This chain connects TRBV7-9 to TRBJ2-1; 12 bases are a match to TRBD2. V shed 5 bases and J 8 bases; nucleotides not matched to a gene: 7. This CDR3 spans 15 amino acids. CDR1 and CDR2 (germline): SEHNR, FQNEAQ (reference sequence). DNA for the CDR3: TGTGCCAGCAGCCAGACTAGCGGGAGTGAGTATGAGCAGTTCTTC. Protein sequence: CASSQTSGSEYEQFF.

The chain has TRBV7-9 and TRBJ1-5, with D tentatively TRBD1 (6 bases). Trimming removed 2 bases from V and 9 bases from J, with 14 bases in between. This CDR3 region has 14 residues. Germline V gives CDR1 SEHNR, CDR2 FQNEAQ (reference sequence). The CDR3 here is CASSLSWGPGPQHF. For the CDR3, the DNA is TGTGCCAGCAGCTTAAGTTGGGGGCCGGGGCCCCAGCATTTT.

This rearrangement joins TRBV13 to TRBJ2-1, with 7 bases matching TRBD1. The CDR3 extends over 13 amino acids. The germline V gene has CDR1 PRHDT and CDR2 FYEKMQ (reference sequence). V shed 5 bases, J shed 7 bases, and the junction held 5 bases outside the gene matches. CDR3 in DNA: TGTGCCAGCAGCCCCGGGACAGCTAATGAGCAGTTCTTC. Protein sequence: CASSPGTANEQFF.

V gene TRBV6-5 combines with J gene TRBJ1-5; tentative D call: TRBD1 (5 bases). Germline lookup yields CDR1 MNHEY and CDR2 SVGAGI. The ends were cut back, 5 bases at V and 4 bases at J, with 15 bases in the middle. The CDR3 consists of 15 residues. The CDR3 nucleotides are TGTGCCAGCAGTATAGCCCCGGGACTTAATCAGCCCCAGCATTTT. This sequence encodes CASSIAPGLNQPQHF.

The V gene is TRBV5-4, the J gene TRBJ2-3; 9 bases fit TRBD2. Germline-derived CDR1 and CDR2 are SGHNT and YYREEE (reference sequence). CDR3 length: 16 amino acids. J gave up 0 bases and V 4 bases, and 6 bases lay outside the gene matches. DNA of the CDR3: TGTGCCAGCAGCAGCGGGGGGCCTACGAGCACAGATACGCAGTATTTT. This translates into CASSSGGPTSTDTQYF.

This rearrangement joins TRBV7-6 to TRBJ2-3, with TRBD1 matching 10 bases. V gave up 3 bases and J gave up 5 bases; unmatched junction bases: 5. This CDR3 region has 15 residues. Germline V lookup: CDR1 SGHVS, CDR2 FNYEAQ. As DNA, the CDR3 is TGTGCCAGCAGCTTCCGGGACAGGGGAGGAGATACGCAGTATTTT. This translates into CASSFRDRGGDTQYF.

The V call is TRBV7-2, the J call TRBJ2-1; D is unresolved. V lost 1 base and J 5 bases, leaving 12 bases between the germline ends. The CDR3 loop spans 15 amino acids. From germline, CDR1 is SGHTA and CDR2 FQGNSA. CDR3 in DNA: TGTGCCAGCAGCTTAGTTATTAGTCCGGACAATGAGCAGTTCTTC. Translated, it gives CASSLVISPDNEQFF.

The V and J genes are TRBV5-5 and TRBJ1-5; TRBD1 is a possible D gene (6 bases). V was shortened by 0 bases and J by 7 bases, with 11 bases between the two germline ends. The V gene's germline CDR1 is SGHKS and CDR2 YYEKEE (reference sequence). The CDR3 is 14 residues long. The CDR3 region has the DNA TGTGCCAGCAGCTTGGAGGGGGAGAGGCAGCCCCAGCATTTT. It translates to CASSLEGERQPQHF.

This chain joins TRBV9 and TRBJ1-3; D is unresolved. The CDR3 has 16 amino acids. The V and J ends lost 4 bases and 4 bases respectively, with 18 bases between them. Per germline, CDR1 SGDLS and CDR2 YYNGEE. This CDR3 is CASSPLVSSGGNTIYF. The CDR3 DNA sequence: TGTGCCAGCAGCCCCCTGGTATCCTCAGGAGGAAACACCATATATTTT.

V is TRBV25-1 and J is TRBJ2-5; 8 nucleotides match TRBD2. The V segment lost 7 bases and the J segment 1 base; nucleotides outside the gene matches: 8. The CDR3 has 15 residues. Germline V lookup: CDR1 MGHDK, CDR2 SYGVNS. Here the CDR3 reads CASTETSGSQETQYF. CDR3 nucleotide sequence: TGTGCCAGCACGGAAACTAGCGGAAGCCAAGAGACCCAGTACTTC.

V and J are TRBV13 and TRBJ1-1; D may be TRBD1 (6 bases). CDR3 length equals 12 residues. V was cut by 5 bases and J by 7 bases, with 11 bases left in between. CDR1 and CDR2 (germline): PRHDT, FYEKMQ (reference sequence). The CDR3 nucleotides read TGTGCCAGCAGCCGGACAGACATTGAAGCTTTCTTT. Residues: CASSRTDIEAFF.

The rearrangement uses TRBV2 and TRBJ2-1; D unclear. With 7 bases removed from V and 0 bases from J, the gap between germline ends came to 7 bases. This CDR3 is built from 13 residues. Looked up from germline, CDR1 is SNHLY and CDR2 is FYNNEI. Written as DNA, the CDR3 is TGTGCCAGCACCACCTACTCCTACAATGAGCAGTTCTTC. Protein: CASTTYSYNEQFF.

The rearrangement uses TRBV1 and TRBJ2-1; the table gives TRBD1 as D, unverified against the DNA. TRBV1 is a pseudogene segment. The CDR3 consists of 15 residues. CDR3 DNA: TGCACCAGCAGCCATAACCCAGACAGCAACAATGAGCAGTTCTTC. As protein: CTSSHNPDSNNEQFF.

V gene TRBV3-1 (or the pseudogene TRBV3-2) combines with J gene TRBJ2-7; TRBD2 agrees at 14 bases. The trim removed 4 bases at V and 6 bases at J, leaving 2 bases unmatched. CDR1 is LGHDT, CDR2 YNNKEL, per germline (reference sequence). This CDR3 region has 14 residues. The CDR3 protein is CASSPGLAGVEQYF. The CDR3 region has the DNA TGTGCCAGCAGCCCGGGACTAGCGGGGGTCGAGCAGTACTTC.

This CDR3 is CASSPEGVTEAFF. CDR3 coding DNA: TGTGCCAGCTCACCGGAGGGAGTCACTGAAGCTTTCTTT. The chain has TRBV18 and TRBJ1-1; the D is unclear. Germline V gene lookup returns CDR1 KGHSH and CDR2 LQKENI. This CDR3 has 13 amino acids. Trimming took 3 bases from V and 4 from J, leaving 9 bases between them.

The V and J genes are TRBV6-6 and TRBJ1-1; 7 bases line up with TRBD1. The germline CDR1 and CDR2 sequences are MNHNY and SVGAGI (reference sequence). V gave up 7 bases and J gave up 10 bases; unmatched junction bases: 12. This CDR3 is 13 amino acids long. The CDR3 region is CASNKKQGSRAFF. Here the CDR3 DNA reads TGTGCCAGCAACAAAAAACAGGGGTCCCGAGCTTTCTTT.

This clone came up a few times. This chain links TRBV10-3 with TRBJ2-7; 7 nucleotides agree with TRBD1. The CDR3 loop spans 15 amino acids. Germline V gene sequence: CDR1 ENHRY, CDR2 SYGVKD. Trimming at V came to 0 bases and at J to 2 bases, leaving 4 bases not matched to a gene. CDR3 protein: CAISESADRAYEQYV. The CDR3 region has the DNA TGTGCCATCAGTGAGTCTGCCGACAGGGCCTACGAGCAGTACGTC.